Below, one T cell receptor beta chain is given with its context. Its antigen remains unidentified. The data are from a study of human T cells and chemical hapten exposure. Study summary: A mostly female patient group had alopecia areata, totalis or universalis. Study conclusions and caveats: Expanded TCR sets contained significantly more large CDR3 similarity clusters than controls.

TCRdb reprocessed the RACE reads via MiXCR and lists one record per CDR3 protein. Counted here are under 450,000 distinct CDR3 sequences, around 6% occurring once; the ten biggest clones make up around 5.6%. Germline V gene data show CDR1 as MNHNS and CDR2 as SASEGT. This CDR3 comprises 12 residues. Trimming removed 2 bases from V and 9 bases from J, with 10 bases in between. Documented time point: patch test 2, 6 weeks after DPC sensitization. Treatment noted: therapeutic diphenylcyclopropenone sensitization with weekly scalp DPC. Non-pregnant alopecia patients aged 18 to 70, suitable for DPC therapy. The template was total RNA from unfractionated whole blood.

This TCR came from a woman younger than 35 with alopecia areata. Some clones in this sample may be carry-over from other donors' samples. The V call is TRBV6-1, the J call TRBJ1-1; D is uncertain. Sequencing was performed on whole blood, taken in connection with sensitization to the hapten diphenylcyclopropenone (DPC). The DNA for the CDR3 is TGTGCCAGCAGTGAAAGGGAAAGACAAGCTTTCTTT. Encoded protein: CASSERERQAFF.